One sample yielded the 26 T cell receptor beta chains listed below, sequenced in a study of cytomegalovirus exposure and HLA in healthy donors. With 60 Vbeta and 13 Jbeta primers, the PCR was carried out. Sequencing used immunoSEQ multiplex PCR; TCRdb keeps in-frame clones, though not all of them. The top ten clones hold less than 3.5% of a sample with 120,000 to 150,000 clones, around 75% of them seen once. Sequencing input: PBMCs. The receptor set was obtained from a woman aged 25 to 39 in good health and CMV-seronegative.

V gene TRBV10-3 combines with J gene TRBJ1-5; 9 nucleotides line up with TRBD1. The CDR3 consists of 15 residues. CDR1 and CDR2 from the germline V gene are ENHRY and SYGVKD. The J segment lost 6 bases and the V segment lost 2 bases, leaving 5 bases of the junction unmatched. The CDR3 region is CAISEGQGSTQPQHF. Here the CDR3 DNA reads TGTGCCATCAGTGAGGGACAGGGGTCGACTCAGCCCCAGCATTTT.

This clone was seen a single time. J is TRBJ1-1 and V is TRBV7-3, with unresolved D. In germline, CDR1 is SGHTA, CDR2 FQGTGA. This CDR3 has 14 amino acids. Trimming took 2 bases from V and 1 from J, leaving 8 bases between them. The CDR3 DNA is TGTGCCAGCAGCTTAGGCGGCAGGAACACTGAAGCTTTCTTT. Translating it yields CASSLGGRNTEAFF.

The rearrangement joins TRBV19 to TRBJ2-3, with TRBD2 matching 10 bases. In germline, CDR1 is LNHDA, CDR2 SQIVND (reference sequence). The CDR3 contains 16 residues. With V trimmed by 6 bases and J by 3 bases, 9 bases remained unmatched. The CDR3 DNA reads TGTGCCAGTAGCCCGGGACTAGCGAAAGGGACAGATACGCAGTATTTT. Translated: CASSPGLAKGTDTQYF.

The V call is TRBV9, the J call TRBJ2-7, with a tentative D call TRBD2 (6 bases). With 3 bases removed from V and 1 base from J, the gap between germline ends came to 17 bases. The CDR3 contains 16 residues. Germline lookup yields CDR1 SGDLS and CDR2 YYNGEE. The CDR3 bases are TGTGCCAGCAGCGCCCGAGGAGCGGGCGAATCCTACGAGCAGTACTTC. This translates into CASSARGAGESYEQYF.

V gene TRBV9 combines with J gene TRBJ2-7, with D possibly matching TRBD1 (5 bases). Trimming left V 4 bases short and J 5 bases short, with 19 bases between. Germline V gene sequence: CDR1 SGDLS, CDR2 YYNGEE. The CDR3 runs 15 residues. The chain's CDR3 is CASSPLRAGPHEQYF. In DNA form, the CDR3 reads TGTGCCAGCAGCCCGCTCAGGGCCGGTCCCCACGAGCAGTACTTC.

V and J are TRBV15 and TRBJ2-1; 8 positions match TRBD1. The germline CDR1 and CDR2 sequences are LNHNV and YYDKDF (reference sequence). CDR3 length: 15 amino acids. With 6 bases clipped from V and 3 bases from J, the junction kept 7 bases outside the gene matches. The DNA of the CDR3 is TGTGCCACCAGAAAACCGGGACAGGTCTACAATGAGCAGTTCTTC. Translation gives CATRKPGQVYNEQFF.

V usage is TRBV30 and J usage is TRBJ1-6; the match to TRBD1 covers 9 bases. CDR3 length equals 17 residues. V shed 5 bases, J shed 6 bases, and the junction held 14 bases outside the gene matches. Germline CDR1 GTSNPN, CDR2 SVGIG (reference sequence). CDR3 sequence (DNA): TGTGCCTGGGACTATCACAGGGGGCGCGGGGGTAATTCACCCCTCCACTTT. Residues: CAWDYHRGRGGNSPLHF. Supplemented by reference TRBV30 and TRBJ1-6, the full variable domain reads SQTIHQWPATLVQPVGSPLSLECTVEGTSNPNLYWYRQAAGRGLQLLFYSVGIGQISSEVPQNLSASRPQDRQFILSSKKLLLSDSGFYLCAWDYHRGRGGNSPLHFGNGTRLTVT.

The chain joins TRBV7-2 to TRBJ1-1; D not certain. V was trimmed by 5 bases and J by 4 bases, leaving 8 bases between them. From germline, CDR1 is SGHTA and CDR2 FQGNSA. There are 12 residues in the CDR3. The chain's CDR3 is CASSLTFTEAFF. The CDR3 DNA is TGTGCCAGCAGCCTGACATTCACTGAAGCTTTCTTT.

The genes are TRBV11-1 and TRBJ2-5, with TRBD2 matching over 12 bases. Germline V lookup: CDR1 SGHAT, CDR2 FQDESV (reference sequence). The trim removed 4 bases at V and 2 bases at J, leaving 2 bases unmatched. This CDR3 has 15 residues. CDR3 in amino acids: CASSYGTSGQETQYF. The CDR3 DNA is TGTGCCAGCAGCTACGGGACTAGCGGGCAAGAGACCCAGTACTTC.

The V gene is TRBV28, the J gene TRBJ1-5; 7 bases are shared with TRBD1. V trimming: 8 bases; J trimming: 4 bases; junction bases outside the gene matches: 8. Germline assignment: CDR1 MDHEN and CDR2 SYDVKM. The CDR3 spans 14 residues. The CDR3 DNA sequence: TGTGCCAGCCTCCGGGACAGACCTAATCAGCCCCAGCATTTT. Its protein product is CASLRDRPNQPQHF.

The chain carries TRBV28 and TRBJ1-4; 10 bases are a match to TRBD1. Germline trimming cut 1 base from V and 8 bases from J; bases unmatched to any gene: 4. This CDR3 is 15 amino acids long. The germline V gene has CDR1 MDHEN and CDR2 SYDVKM. CDR3 amino acids: CASSLSGQGEEKLFF. CDR3 DNA: TGTGCCAGCAGTTTATCAGGACAGGGGGAAGAAAAACTGTTTTTT. Combining the CDR3 with reference TRBV28 and TRBJ1-4 gives the whole variable domain DVKVTQSSRYLVKRTGEKVFLECVQDMDHENMFWYRQDPGLGLRLIYFSYDVKMKEKGDIPEGYSVSREKKERFSLILESASTNQTSMYLCASSLSGQGEEKLFFGSGTQLSVL.

The chain is built from TRBV10-3 and TRBJ1-4, with D uncertain. The CDR3 runs to 13 residues. V was clipped by 8 bases and J by 4 bases, with 11 bases between them. Looked up from germline, CDR1 is ENHRY and CDR2 is SYGVKD. Here the CDR3 reads CAIRRSNNEKLFF. CDR3 DNA: TGTGCCATCCGGAGGTCCAATAATGAAAAACTGTTTTTT.

This chain connects TRBV9 to TRBJ1-3; D unresolved. Trimming cost V 0 bases and J 2 bases, with 6 bases left between them. The CDR3 sequence is 14 residues long. CDR1 and CDR2 (germline): SGDLS, YYNGEE. The CDR3: CASSVAVAGNTIYF. DNA of the CDR3: TGTGCCAGCAGCGTAGCAGTGGCTGGAAACACCATATATTTT.

The chain combines TRBV30 with TRBJ2-7; D not resolved. This CDR3 has 14 amino acids. Trimming stripped 4 bases from V and 0 bases from J, with 13 bases between. In germline, CDR1 is GTSNPN, CDR2 SVGIG (reference sequence). CDR3 DNA sequence: TGTGCCTGGAAAGTGAGAGGCTTCTCCTACGAGCAGTACTTC. Encoded protein: CAWKVRGFSYEQYF. Based on the CDR3 plus reference TRBV30 and TRBJ2-7, the full variable domain is SQTIHQWPATLVQPVGSPLSLECTVEGTSNPNLYWYRQAAGRGLQLLFYSVGIGQISSEVPQNLSASRPQDRQFILSSKKLLLSDSGFYLCAWKVRGFSYEQYFGPGTRLTVT.

V and J are TRBV27 and TRBJ1-5; the D gene is possibly TRBD1 (5 bases). CDR3 length: 16 amino acids. Trimming pared 5 bases from V and 0 bases from J, leaving 14 bases between. Germline V CDR1 and CDR2: MNHEY, SMNVEV (reference sequence). In DNA form, the CDR3 reads TGTGCCAGCAGTCCCCGGGGGGGGAATAGCAATCAGCCCCAGCATTTT. Its protein product is CASSPRGGNSNQPQHF.

The chain combines TRBV19 with TRBJ2-7, with D hard to call. The ends were cut back, 3 bases at V and 3 bases at J, with 15 bases in the middle. The CDR3 sequence is 15 residues long. Germline V gene data show CDR1 as LNHDA and CDR2 as SQIVND (reference sequence). As DNA, the CDR3 is TGTGCCAGTAGTATTACGAGACACCAGTACTACGAGCAGTACTTC. As protein: CASSITRHQYYEQYF. The full variable domain, rest sourced from reference TRBV19 and TRBJ2-7, is DGGITQSPKYLFRKEGQNVTLSCEQNLNHDAMYWYRQDPGQGLRLIYYSQIVNDFQKGDIAEGYSVSREKKESFPLTVTSAQKNPTAFYLCASSITRHQYYEQYFGPGTRLTVT.

The rearrangement joins TRBV7-3 to TRBJ1-4; 8 nucleotides match TRBD1. The germline V gene has CDR1 SGHTA and CDR2 FQGTGA. There are 15 residues in the CDR3. After removal of 0 bases from V and 6 bases from J, the junction contained 3 bases not matched to a gene. The CDR3 DNA reads TGTGCCAGCAGCTTAACGGCAGGGGGCCATGAAAAACTGTTTTTT. This encodes CASSLTAGGHEKLFF.

The rearrangement uses TRBV19 and TRBJ2-5; possible D gene TRBD2, 6 bases. The V end lost 4 bases, the J end lost 7 bases, and 13 bases lay between the germline ends. The CDR3 has 13 amino acids. Germline V gives CDR1 LNHDA, CDR2 SQIVND (reference sequence). CDR3 DNA sequence: TGTGCCAGTAGTAGGGGACTGCCGGGGACCCAGTACTTC. This codes for CASSRGLPGTQYF.

The chain uses TRBV7-2 and TRBJ2-2; tentative D call: TRBD1 (6 bases). This CDR3 has 15 residues. Deletions cut 5 bases from V and 3 bases from J, with 13 bases between. CDR1 and CDR2 (germline): SGHTA, FQGNSA. The CDR3 DNA is TGTGCCAGCAGCCCAGGGGCCACGGACACCGGGGAGCTGTTTTTT. Translated, it gives CASSPGATDTGELFF.

The chain carries TRBV7-2 and TRBJ1-3; TRBD1 agrees at 7 bases. V lost 6 bases and J lost 3; bases outside the gene matches: 5. Germline loops: CDR1 SGHTA, CDR2 FQGNSA. The CDR3 loop spans 14 amino acids. This chain's CDR3 is CASRQGQNGNTIYF. DNA for the CDR3: TGTGCCAGCAGACAGGGACAGAATGGAAACACCATATATTTT.

V is TRBV18 and J is TRBJ1-2; D perhaps matches TRBD1 (5 bases). The CDR3 runs 16 residues. Trimming shortened V by 6 bases and J by 0 bases, and 17 bases separated the two germline ends. Per germline, CDR1 KGHSH and CDR2 LQKENI. The CDR3 DNA reads as TGTGCCAGCTCGCCTACCGGGACTCCAACTAACTATGGCTACACCTTC. This gives the protein CASSPTGTPTNYGYTF.

The gene calls are TRBV4-1 and TRBJ2-7; the D gene is possibly TRBD2 (6 bases). This CDR3 has 12 residues. The germline V gene encodes CDR1 MGHRA and CDR2 YSYEKL. The V end was cut by 0 bases, the J end by 7 bases, with 7 bases between. CDR3 loop: CASSQDGGEQYF. Here the CDR3 DNA reads TGCGCCAGCAGCCAAGATGGGGGGGAGCAGTACTTC.

V usage is TRBV5-1 and J usage is TRBJ2-5; TRBD1 matches 10 bases. The CDR3 totals 13 residues. With 4 bases clipped from V and 4 bases from J, the junction kept 1 base outside the gene matches. Germline assignment: CDR1 SGHRS and CDR2 YFSETQ. The CDR3 nucleotides read TGCGCCAGCAGCCGGGACAGGGGAGAGACCCAGTACTTC. Protein product: CASSRDRGETQYF.

Comments on this clone: The same CDR3 can be traced to other DNA sequences in this sample. The chain employs TRBV11-1 and TRBJ1-1, with TRBD1 as a possible D gene (6 bases). The germline V gene has CDR1 SGHAT and CDR2 FQDESV (reference sequence). Trimming took 0 bases from V and 5 from J, leaving 13 bases between them. The CDR3 totals 15 residues. CDR3 bases: TGTGCCAGCAGCTTAGCGCGGGGGGGCGAGACTGAAGCTTTCTTT. Encoded protein: CASSLARGGETEAFF.

V usage is TRBV30 and J usage is TRBJ2-7, with 9 nucleotides matching TRBD2. This CDR3 has 15 amino acids. Losses at the gene ends were 4 bases for V and 7 bases for J; bases not matched to a gene: 14. From germline, CDR1 is GTSNPN and CDR2 SVGIG (reference sequence). CDR3 loop: CAWNKRREGLWEQYF. The CDR3 DNA reads as TGTGCCTGGAACAAGAGGCGGGAGGGCCTTTGGGAGCAGTACTTC.

CDR3 sequence reads: CASSPRGAREKLFF. The CDR3 DNA sequence: TGTGCCAGCAGCCCCCGGGGGGCAAGGGAAAAACTGTTTTTT. The chain links TRBV9 to TRBJ1-4, with D maybe TRBD1 (6 bases). The CDR3 loop spans 14 amino acids. V lost 4 bases and J 8 bases, leaving 15 bases between the germline ends. Looked up from germline, CDR1 is SGDLS and CDR2 is YYNGEE.